One sample yielded the 27 T cell receptor beta chains listed below, sequenced in a study of T-cell memory formation after mild COVID-19. In TCRdb, the 5' RACE reads were re-called with MiXCR into one record per CDR3 protein. The sample holds around 390,000 distinct CDR3 sequences, roughly 15% seen once. Material: PBMCs or a T cell subset sorted from them (not recorded which). The origin of the receptors is a man between 18 and 29 years old who had mild COVID-19 (a few samples of this study predate the infection). Cell type and time point are not known.

This chain connects TRBV24-1 to TRBJ1-1; D remains ambiguous. This CDR3 spans 12 amino acids. From germline, CDR1 is KGHDR and CDR2 SFDVKD. V was clipped by 2 bases and J by 7 bases, with 7 bases between them. The CDR3 coding sequence is TGTGCCACCAGTGATTACCGCTTTGAAGCTTTCTTT. Its translation: CATSDYRFEAFF.

The V gene is TRBV27, the J gene TRBJ2-3; TRBD2 might be the D (6 bases). V was trimmed by 5 bases and J by 3 bases, leaving 9 bases between them. Germline values: CDR1 MNHEY, CDR2 SMNVEV (reference sequence). This CDR3 is built from 13 residues. CDR3 DNA sequence: TGTGCCAGCAGTAACGGGGGTACAGATACGCAGTATTTT. Translation: CASSNGGTDTQYF.

This clonotype was recorded many times. This chain uses TRBV18 with TRBJ2-5; weak D call: TRBD2 (6 bases). This CDR3 is built from 16 residues. CDR1 is KGHSH, CDR2 LQKENI, per germline. V was cut by 3 bases and J by 0 bases, with 14 bases left in between. The CDR3 sequence: CASSPGRGVYQETQYF. The CDR3 DNA reads as TGTGCCAGCTCACCCGGTCGCGGGGTATACCAAGAGACCCAGTACTTC.

J is TRBJ2-2 and V is TRBV12-3 or TRBV12-4; D is possibly TRBD2 (6 bases). V dropped 3 bases and J dropped 3 bases, with 11 bases sitting between them. CDR3 length equals 15 residues. CDR3 sequence: CASSFRLGYTGELFF. The CDR3 DNA reads as TGTGCCAGCAGTTTCAGACTAGGCTACACCGGGGAGCTGTTTTTT.

V gene TRBV11-3 combines with J gene TRBJ2-3, with D maybe TRBD2 (5 bases). The CDR3 extends over 14 amino acids. Germline V gene sequence: CDR1 SGHNT, CDR2 YENEEA. V lost 4 bases and J lost 5, with 13 bases in between. Written as DNA, the CDR3 is TGTGCCAGCAGCTCCGGACTCGAGGAAGATACGCAGTATTTT. It encodes CASSSGLEEDTQYF.

V is TRBV5-1 and J is TRBJ1-5; D unclear. Looked up from germline, CDR1 is SGHRS and CDR2 is YFSETQ. The CDR3 is made up of 14 amino acids. Trimming pared 4 bases from V and 5 bases from J, leaving 13 bases between. The CDR3 reads CASSPSNGDQPQHF. CDR3 coding DNA: TGCGCCAGCAGCCCTAGCAACGGGGATCAGCCCCAGCATTTT.

The chain is built from TRBV9 and TRBJ2-1; D is ambiguous. Germline CDR1 and CDR2: SGDLS and YYNGEE. The CDR3 has 14 amino acids. Trimming pared 0 bases from V and 15 bases from J, leaving 19 bases between. CDR3 bases: TGTGCCAGCAGCGTAGCGGGTACCGACGTCGCGACGTTCTTC. Amino acids: CASSVAGTDVATFF.

The table lists this clonotype with many counts. The rearrangement joins TRBV7-8 to TRBJ2-5; 7 bases map to TRBD1. This CDR3 has 14 residues. V was clipped by 5 bases and J by 1 base; unmatched bases: 4. In germline, CDR1 is SGHVS, CDR2 FQNEAQ. The CDR3 region has the DNA TGTGCCAGCAGCGCATACAGGGGCCAAGAGACCCAGTACTTC. The encoded protein is CASSAYRGQETQYF.

This clonotype was observed a few times. The gene calls are TRBV18 and TRBJ2-3; 9 nucleotides line up with TRBD2. CDR1 and CDR2 from the germline V gene are KGHSH and LQKENI. The CDR3 sequence is 13 residues long. V trimming: 0 bases; J trimming: 10 bases; junction bases outside the gene matches: 2. This chain's CDR3 is CASSPPGLAAQYF. CDR3 nucleotides: TGTGCCAGCTCACCACCGGGACTAGCTGCGCAGTATTTT.

This clonotype was recorded once. CDR3 amino acids: CASSPRTGPYNEQFF. The CDR3 DNA sequence: TGTGCCAGCAGCCCCAGGACAGGGCCCTACAATGAGCAGTTCTTC. V and J are TRBV11-1 and TRBJ2-1; 8 bases are shared with TRBD1. This CDR3 spans 15 amino acids. The V gene's germline CDR1 is SGHAT and CDR2 FQDESV (reference sequence). The ends lost 5 bases at V and 2 bases at J; junction bases unmatched: 5.

A few counts support this clonotype. This sequence joins TRBV7-2 and TRBJ2-2, with TRBD2 identical over 8 bases. There are 16 residues in the CDR3. The V gene end was trimmed by 5 bases and the J gene end by 6 bases; junction bases not matched to a gene: 11. Germline lookup yields CDR1 SGHTA and CDR2 FQGNSA. The CDR3: CASSPPGAGDPGELFF. CDR3 DNA sequence: TGTGCCAGCAGCCCTCCGGGAGCGGGGGACCCCGGGGAGCTGTTTTTT. Full variable domain (remainder filled in from reference TRBV7-2 and TRBJ2-2): GAGVSQSPSNKVTEKGKDVELRCDPISGHTALYWYRQSLGQGLEFLIYFQGNSAPDKSGLPSDRFSAERTGGSVSTLTIQRTQQEDSAVYLCASSPPGAGDPGELFFGEGSRLTVL.

The chain employs TRBV20-1 and TRBJ1-1; D call uncertain. CDR1 is DFQATT, CDR2 SNEGSKA, per germline (reference sequence). V was trimmed by 0 bases and J by 7 bases, leaving 21 bases between them. The CDR3 totals 16 residues. As DNA, the CDR3 is TGCAGTGCTAGAGATCCTCGCGACGGTCCCTGGGTTGAAGCTTTCTTT. It yields the protein CSARDPRDGPWVEAFF.

CDR3 sequence: CSVVTRGGLAYYLYSNEQFF. In DNA, the CDR3 is TGCAGCGTTGTGACACGTGGCGGCCTAGCGTATTACCTATACAGCAATGAGCAGTTCTTC. The rearrangement joins TRBV29-1 to TRBJ2-1; tentative D call: TRBD2 (6 bases). This CDR3 contains 20 residues. V was trimmed by 4 bases and J by 6 bases, leaving 34 bases between them. CDR1 and CDR2 from the germline V gene are SQVTM and ANQGSEA.

This clonotype was counted a single time. A much larger clonotype is one base distant, so this may be a read error. This CDR3 fails to terminate in the conserved phenylalanine or tryptophan, so it likely reflects a read error. V usage is TRBV4-3 and J usage is TRBJ2-1; 9 bases fit TRBD2. Per germline, CDR1 LGHNA and CDR2 YSLEER. V dropped 2 bases and J dropped 4; count of bases not matched to a gene: 9. The CDR3 is 17 amino acids. This CDR3 reads CASSQLRASGAYNEQFL. DNA of the CDR3: TGCGCCAGCAGCCAACTCCGTGCTAGCGGGGCTTACAATGAGCAGTTCTTA.

The chain links TRBV7-2 to TRBJ1-5; TRBD1 is a possible D gene (5 bases). Trimming took 4 bases from V and 4 from J, leaving 17 bases between them. The CDR3 extends over 16 amino acids. Germline assignment: CDR1 SGHTA and CDR2 FQGNSA. The CDR3 region has the DNA TGTGCCAGCAGCTCAGGGATGGGATTTATTAATCAGCCCCAGCATTTT. Its protein product is CASSSGMGFINQPQHF.

V is TRBV3-1 and J is TRBJ2-7; D not certain. V was pared by 3 bases and J by 1 base, with 16 bases between. Germline V gene data show CDR1 as LGHDT and CDR2 as YNNKEL (reference sequence). This CDR3 is built from 16 residues. CDR3 sequence (DNA): TGTGCCAGCAGCCACCCGAGCAAGGCAGCTTCCTACGAGCAGTACTTC. Translated: CASSHPSKAASYEQYF.

In this sample, this clonotype turned up once. The chain uses TRBV5-1 and TRBJ1-5; the D gene is possibly TRBD1 (6 bases). The V end was cut by 2 bases, the J end by 8 bases, with 14 bases between. CDR3 length equals 14 residues. Germline V gene sequence: CDR1 SGHRS, CDR2 YFSETQ. The CDR3 loop is CASSFGGRGEPQHF. The CDR3 DNA reads as TGCGCCAGCAGCTTCGGGGGGCGAGGGGAGCCCCAGCATTTT.

This sequence joins TRBV4-3 and TRBJ2-7; a weak D match, TRBD1 (6 bases). V was cut by 0 bases and J by 4 bases, with 13 bases left in between. This CDR3 has 15 residues. Germline V gene data show CDR1 as LGHNA and CDR2 as YSLEER. The DNA of the CDR3 is TGCGCCAGCAGCCAAGATCGGACAGAGGCTTACGAGCAGTACGTC. This encodes CASSQDRTEAYEQYV.

This clonotype showed up just a few times. The chain uses TRBV4-1 and TRBJ1-1, with D uncertain. Germline CDR1 is MGHRA and CDR2 is YSYEKL. This CDR3 is 12 amino acids long. The V end was cut by 3 bases, the J end by 12 bases, with 14 bases between. The CDR3 protein is CASSHTLEDPFF. In nucleotides, the CDR3 is TGCGCCAGCAGCCATACGTTGGAGGACCCTTTCTTT.

This clonotype has a count of ten or more. The rearrangement links TRBV12-3 or TRBV12-4 to TRBJ2-7; 8 bases are a match to TRBD2. CDR3 length: 14 amino acids. J lost 4 bases, V lost 2 bases, and 4 bases had no gene match. As DNA, the CDR3 is TGTGCCAGCAGTTTATCGGGCGGGGGGTACGAGCAGTACGTC. Its translation is CASSLSGGGYEQYV.

The chain joins TRBV7-2 to TRBJ2-3, with D uncertain. Trimming pared 5 bases from V and 6 bases from J, leaving 12 bases between. Germline V lookup: CDR1 SGHTA, CDR2 FQGNSA. The CDR3 runs 13 residues. CDR3 coding DNA: TGTGCCAGCAGCCCTTACCGGTGGGATACGCAGTATTTT. Encoded protein: CASSPYRWDTQYF. Drawing the rest from reference TRBV7-2 and TRBJ2-3, the complete variable domain is GAGVSQSPSNKVTEKGKDVELRCDPISGHTALYWYRQSLGQGLEFLIYFQGNSAPDKSGLPSDRFSAERTGGSVSTLTIQRTQQEDSAVYLCASSPYRWDTQYFGPGTRLTVL.

CDR3 sequence: CASSLRSIITDTQYF. CDR3 DNA sequence: TGTGCCAGCAGCTTACGAAGTATAATCACAGATACGCAGTATTTT. The genes are TRBV7-2 and TRBJ2-3; D unresolved. Per germline, CDR1 SGHTA and CDR2 FQGNSA. The CDR3 totals 15 residues. Trimming took off 2 bases at V and 2 bases at J, with 11 bases between the two ends. The complete variable domain, with remaining parts taken from reference TRBV7-2 and TRBJ2-3, reads GAGVSQSPSNKVTEKGKDVELRCDPISGHTALYWYRQSLGQGLEFLIYFQGNSAPDKSGLPSDRFSAERTGGSVSTLTIQRTQQEDSAVYLCASSLRSIITDTQYFGPGTRLTVL.

The table lists this clonotype with many counts. The chain joins TRBV29-1 to TRBJ2-5; D possibly corresponds to TRBD2 (6 bases). V was trimmed by 8 bases and J by 5 bases, leaving 12 bases between them. Germline assignment: CDR1 SQVTM and CDR2 ANQGSEA. This CDR3 has 11 residues. The CDR3 sequence is CSPRSGETQYF. The CDR3 DNA follows: TGCAGCCCAAGAAGCGGGGAGACCCAGTACTTC. The variable domain in full, completed from reference TRBV29-1 and TRBJ2-5, reads SAVISQKPSRDICQRGTSLTIQCQVDSQVTMMFWYRQQPGQSLTLIATANQGSEATYESGFVIDKFPISRPNLTFSTLTVSNMSPEDSSIYLCSPRSGETQYFGPGTRLLVL.

The sample holds many counts of this clonotype. The V gene is TRBV29-1, the J gene TRBJ2-3, with 14 bases lining up with TRBD2. This CDR3 has 14 amino acids. CDR1 SQVTM and CDR2 ANQGSEA come from the germline V gene. V trimming: 4 bases; J trimming: 6 bases; junction bases outside the gene matches: 3. CDR3 region: CSVVGLAGGDTQYF. CDR3 nucleotides: TGCAGCGTTGTAGGACTAGCGGGGGGCGATACGCAGTATTTT.

This clonotype was observed a few times. V and J are TRBV6-2 or TRBV6-3 and TRBJ2-2; D possibly corresponds to TRBD1 (5 bases). Germline values: CDR1 MNHEY, CDR2 SVGEGT. V was cut by 0 bases and J by 6 bases, with 11 bases left in between. This CDR3 is built from 15 residues. The DNA for the CDR3 is TGTGCCAGCAGTTACTCCGACCAGGGCGCCGGGGAGCTGTTTTTT. Protein sequence: CASSYSDQGAGELFF.

This clonotype was counted between two and nine times. The V gene is TRBV9, the J gene TRBJ2-1; 10 positions agree with TRBD2. The CDR3 is 14 amino acids. With V trimmed by 4 bases and J by 16 bases, 14 bases remained unmatched. CDR1 and CDR2 from the germline V gene are SGDLS and YYNGEE. DNA for the CDR3: TGTGCCAGCAGCACGGAGGCTAGCGGGGGCCCCCAATTCTTC. Amino acid sequence: CASSTEASGGPQFF.

This rearrangement joins TRBV28 to TRBJ1-1; D uncertain. CDR3 length: 18 amino acids. From germline, CDR1 is MDHEN and CDR2 SYDVKM. V was shortened by 3 bases and J by 1 base, with 21 bases between the two germline ends. The CDR3 protein is CASSFRPRWASENTEAFF. CDR3 DNA: TGTGCCAGCAGTTTTCGCCCTCGTTGGGCGTCCGAGAACACTGAAGCTTTCTTT.